The entry below describes one T cell receptor (beta chain). The data are from a study of CD8+ T cells in alopecia areata. The overall study: Severity was scored as percentage of affected scalp area in treated patients.

Extracted RNA was reverse transcribed, and the resulting cDNA served as sequencing template. Data came from immunoSEQ multiplex PCR; TCRdb stores just in-frame clones and leaves some out. This table has some 190,000 clones, approximately 50% appearing once. CDR1 and CDR2 (germline): SEHNR, FQNEAQ (reference sequence). The CDR3 spans 13 residues. Trimming removed 1 base from V and 4 bases from J, with 7 bases in between. Treatment specified: oral pan-JAK inhibitor, 5-10 mg twice daily. The receptor was isolated from a human donor with alopecia areata. This material consisted of CD8+ T cells sorted from blood, taken around week 54, from a patient treated with tofacitinib. The chain uses TRBV7-9 and TRBJ1-2, with D tentatively TRBD1 (6 bases). CDR3 in DNA: TGTGCCAGCAGCTTAGGCAGGGGCTATGGCTACACCTTC. Amino acids: CASSLGRGYGYTF. The variable domain in full, completed from reference TRBV7-9 and TRBJ1-2, reads DTGVSQNPRHKITKRGQNVTFRCDPISEHNRLYWYRQTLGQGPEFLTYFQNEAQLEKSRLLSDRFSAERPKGSFSTLEIQRTEQGDSAMYLCASSLGRGYGYTFGSGTRLTVV.